The 8 T cell receptor beta chains given below trace back to one sample, sequenced in a study of T cell changes during pregnancy in multiple sclerosis. Clones were read by immunoSEQ multiplex PCR, and TCRdb kept only the in-frame ones, dropping some. The sample carries roughly 110,000 clones, about 90% recorded once. This specimen was peripheral blood, taken before pregnancy. These receptor sequences come from a female donor with multiple sclerosis, enrolled in a pregnancy study.

This clone was seen only a few times. This rearrangement joins TRBV19 to TRBJ1-1; weak D call: TRBD1 (6 bases). The CDR3 is made up of 15 amino acids. Germline loops: CDR1 LNHDA, CDR2 SQIVND (reference sequence). With 10 bases removed from V and 4 bases from J, the gap between germline ends came to 22 bases. The CDR3 loop is CATQGSPGSVTEAFF. In DNA form, the CDR3 reads TGTGCCACCCAGGGGTCACCGGGAAGCGTCACTGAAGCTTTCTTT.

V and J are TRBV2 and TRBJ1-4; possible D gene TRBD1, 6 bases. V lost 6 bases and J 4 bases, leaving 15 bases between the germline ends. The CDR3 is 15 amino acids. The germline V gene has CDR1 SNHLY and CDR2 FYNNEI. DNA for the CDR3: TGTGCCAGCAGGGGGCGAACAGGGAGTAATGAAAAACTGTTTTTT. As protein: CASRGRTGSNEKLFF.

The rearrangement links TRBV30 to TRBJ2-5; 7 bases are shared with TRBD2. Per the germline V gene, CDR1 is GTSNPN and CDR2 is SVGIG (reference sequence). This CDR3 is built from 13 residues. The V and J ends lost 1 base and 3 bases, in that order; junction bases with no gene match: 2. The chain's CDR3 is CAWSGLAEETQYF. DNA of the CDR3: TGTGCCTGGAGTGGACTAGCTGAAGAGACCCAGTACTTC.

This rearrangement joins TRBV5-5 to TRBJ2-7; 9 bases map to TRBD1. CDR3 length equals 16 residues. The trim removed 4 bases at V and 2 bases at J, leaving 10 bases unmatched. The germline V gene encodes CDR1 SGHKS and CDR2 YYEKEE (reference sequence). The CDR3 spells CASSEGQGMGTYEQYF. CDR3 in DNA: TGTGCCAGCAGCGAGGGACAGGGAATGGGGACCTACGAGCAGTACTTC.

Only one count was recorded for this clone. The chain couples TRBV19 to TRBJ1-2, with a weak D call TRBD1 (6 bases). The ends were cut back, 6 bases at V and 1 base at J, with 21 bases in the middle. Per the germline V gene, CDR1 is LNHDA and CDR2 is SQIVND (reference sequence). This CDR3 comprises 17 residues. The chain's CDR3 is CASRLQGAFPLNYGYTF. In DNA form, the CDR3 reads TGTGCCAGTAGGCTACAGGGAGCTTTTCCTCTTAACTATGGCTACACCTTC.

CDR3 in amino acids: CASSERSGGETQYF. CDR3 in DNA: TGTGCCAGCAGTGAGAGGTCAGGGGGAGAGACCCAGTACTTC. V gene TRBV2 combines with J gene TRBJ2-5; 7 nucleotides line up with TRBD1. Looked up from germline, CDR1 is SNHLY and CDR2 is FYNNEI. J was trimmed by 4 bases and V by 3 bases; bases with no gene match: 5. This CDR3 is 14 amino acids long.

In regard to this clone: The same CDR3 arises from other DNA sequences in this sample as well. The CDR3 sequence: CASSGTGGWTGELFF. CDR3 nucleotide sequence: TGTGCCAGTAGTGGGACAGGGGGCTGGACCGGGGAGCTGTTTTTT. J is TRBJ2-2 and V is TRBV19; TRBD1 agrees at 12 bases. V lost 5 bases to trimming and J lost 5 bases; unmatched junction nucleotides: 3. The CDR3 extends over 15 amino acids. CDR1 is LNHDA and CDR2 is SQIVND in the germline V gene (reference sequence).

The rearrangement links TRBV7-6 to TRBJ2-7, with D possibly being TRBD2 (6 bases). Germline V gives CDR1 SGHVS, CDR2 FNYEAQ. Trimming cost V 5 bases and J 7 bases, with 9 bases left between them. The CDR3 is made up of 11 amino acids. Here the CDR3 reads CASSNAGEQYF. CDR3 coding DNA: TGTGCCAGCAGCAACGCGGGAGAGCAGTACTTC. Together with reference TRBV7-6 and TRBJ2-7, the CDR3 gives the full variable domain: GAGVSQSPRYKVTKRGQDVALRCDPISGHVSLYWYRQALGQGPEFLTYFNYEAQQDKSGLPNDRFSAERPEGSISTLTIQRTEQRDSAMYRCASSNAGEQYFGPGTRLTVT.